Below, one TCR beta chain is given with its context. As yet, its antigen is unknown. The sample is drawn from a study of cytotoxic CD8 clonotypes in ibrutinib-treated CLL. Findings of the study overall: Having risen at ibrutinib response, clonality had fallen back toward baseline by progression.

Cryopreserved PBMCs provided about 2 micrograms of genomic DNA for the TCR beta libraries. Assay used: immunoSEQ multiplex PCR; TCRdb lists only in-frame clones, some missing. The sample yields 130,000 or so clones, 80% to 90% seen once. The ends lost 5 bases at V and 0 bases at J; junction bases unmatched: 5. Germline values: CDR1 LNHDA, CDR2 SQIVND (reference sequence). The CDR3 is 17 amino acids. This sample comprised PBMCs, obtained after 24 months of ibrutinib treatment. This clonotype was sampled from a human donor with chronic lymphocytic leukemia. The gene calls are TRBV19 and TRBJ2-1, with 12 positions matching TRBD2. The CDR3 region has the DNA TGTGCCAGTAGTTTACTAGCGGGGGGCCGCTCCTACAATGAGCAGTTCTTC. Its translation: CASSLLAGGRSYNEQFF.